Described below is a single T cell receptor (beta chain) sequence and its context. The antigen it binds to is not known. Base quality data are lacking; no much larger clone is found one base away. V is cut by 1 base and J by 3 bases, and the space between the germline ends is 18 bases. The CDR3 contains 17 residues, cysteine and phenylalanine counted. Of all the DNA, just the CDR3 is kept, 51 bases in frame from base 1. Reading the germline V gene gives CDR1 SGHTA and CDR2 FQGNSA. This entry is derived from a study of shared clonotypes between healthy human individuals (dated by TCRdb to between 2020 and 2021). The study in broad terms: A couple of women and three men aged 18 to 49 years were included in the cohort. Per donor, three plates each were used for CD4 naive and CD4 memory, two for CD8 naive, and one for CD8 memory. Libraries were prepared and TCR repertoires were sequenced by different laboratories using diverse techniques, in order to increase sequencing depth and limit assay-specific biases. Per donor, leukapheresis produced somewhere between about 0.94 and 8.9 billion PBMCs. To estimate repertoire size and how much clonotypes are shared between individuals, the study performed deep sequencing of blood TCR repertoires from roughly five healthy adults. Here is what the overall study found, with its caveats: Based on pairwise subsampling, the degree of clonotype sharing among donors was expected to be affected by sequencing depth. Naive subsets generally had larger estimated clonotype richness than memory subsets did. Sampling was restricted to blood, and TCR repertoires in tissue are likely to differ from TCR repertoires in blood. About 5% of naive CD4, around 3.5% of naive CD8, approximately 2% of memory CD4, and 0.4% of memory CD8 clonotypes were shared across several donors. Because the study included only a small number of donors, the genetic and exposure-history diversity represented was limited. Incomplete sequencing was indicated by rarefaction of sorted-subset datasets, despite the large sequencing depth. Compared with non-shared clonotypes, the clonotypes found in all four sorted-subset donors had higher generation probabilities.

The donors were healthy, HIV-negative adults who had no recently reported acute infections or vaccinations. Only Caucasian adults living in Nashville, Tennessee, USA were represented among the donors. CD4+ T cells were enriched by magnetic negative selection, after which naive cells were positively selected on CD45RA and the negative fraction was taken as the memory subset. After blood collection by leukapheresis, PBMCs were isolated using Ficoll-Histopaque density gradient centrifugation and then cryopreserved in the vapor phase of liquid nitrogen. Purity and quantity of every magnetically sorted T cell population were checked by analytical flow cytometry. Each sorted fraction had its genomic DNA isolated and then quantified by UV absorbance on a Nanodrop 2000c. Using the deep immunoSEQ assay, TCR CDR3 regions were amplified from genomic DNA by multiplex PCR. For each cell subset, the extracted genomic DNA was distributed evenly across all wells of several immunoSEQ 96-well plates, and each plate served as one replicate. Each replicate PCR for sorted subsets received about 220 ng genomic DNA, equal to roughly 30,000 T cell genomes. Purified libraries were measured with a Qubit 3.0 fluorometer, size-checked on a Bioanalyzer 2100, and measured again with the KAPA Library Quantification kit. Every immunoSEQ 96-well plate was sequenced on a dedicated single-read 150-cycle Illumina NextSeq 550 flow cell. Regarding the original processing steps: Because the immunoSEQ output included only junctional sequences and no quality scores, the filtering could not be the same as the filtering used for full-length reads. To assign V/J genes and CDR3, sequences were annotated against IMGT germline references using PyIR, a Python wrapper for IgBLAST v1.9. Reads with weak V/J assignments (E-value above 1e-6), missing CDR3, stop codons, out-of-frame junctions, or ambiguous translated residues were removed. A V3J clonotype was defined by an identical inferred V gene, J gene, and CDR3 amino acid sequence. Percentage overlap between repertoires was computed as shared unique clonotypes divided by the size of the smaller repertoire. Richness of each repertoire was evaluated using RTK rarefaction, the Chao1 estimator, and Recon v2.1 estimates of unobserved clonotypes. Generation probabilities for all TCRbeta clonotypes obtained by the gDNA method from a few donors were computed using OLGA. Sourced from immuneACCESS, this table was stored by TCRdb with only in-frame sequences that have V and J called. A share of the clones is absent; for the studies checked, an unresolved V gene accounts for under half, and the remainder has no known explanation. That table supplies the V and J calls and clone size; D and trimming were determined from the DNA. This sample holds 2 million to 2.5 million clones; approximately 93% were observed only once. The top ten clonotypes cover about 0.38% of the sample.

The chain employs TRBV7-2 and TRBJ2-5; TRBD1 is a possible D gene, resting on 6 matching bases. The receptor's source is a man younger than 35 in good health. Some clones in this sample may be carry-over from other donors' samples. The sequenced sample consisted of naive CD4+ T cells from PBMCs. The cell subset or site label for this specimen denotes: CD45RA+ positively selected. The nucleotide sequence reads TGTGCCAGCAGCTTAGAAGGACAGCCTAGACCCAAAGAGACCCAGTACTTC. Its protein reads: CASSLEGQPRPKETQYF.